This TCR beta chain was identified in a study of metastatic and nonmetastatic thyroid tumors. Study-wide points: Reports indicated that malignant thyroid tumors showed significantly higher TCR beta diversity than benign nodules did, in blood and tumor.

As concerns this clone: Its antigen is unknown. Its ends do not fully match the called genes, so a read error is possible. Different DNA sequences within this sample yield the same CDR3.

Original data processing: The study built a papillary thyroid cancer distant-metastasis classifier from CDR3 differences across clinicopathological groups. TCRdb used MiXCR to call clones anew from the PCR reads. TCRdb, not the original authors, processed these V and J calls. The sample consists of about 52,000 clones, more than 15% of them appearing once. Patients had received no treatment of any kind before thyroid surgery. Sequencing was done on a sample of blood. This clonotype originated in a female donor with papillary thyroid cancer or a benign thyroid nodule (not recorded which). Some clones in this sample may be carry-over from other donors' samples.

CDR3 in amino acids: CASSRGINTGELFF. CDR3 DNA: TGTGCTAGCAGTCGGGGAATTAACACAGGGGAGCTGTTTTTT. The V call is TRBV7-7, the J call TRBJ2-2; tentative D call: TRBD2 (5 bases). The CDR3 contains 14 residues. Germline V gene sequence: CDR1 SSHAT, CDR2 FNYEAQ (reference sequence).